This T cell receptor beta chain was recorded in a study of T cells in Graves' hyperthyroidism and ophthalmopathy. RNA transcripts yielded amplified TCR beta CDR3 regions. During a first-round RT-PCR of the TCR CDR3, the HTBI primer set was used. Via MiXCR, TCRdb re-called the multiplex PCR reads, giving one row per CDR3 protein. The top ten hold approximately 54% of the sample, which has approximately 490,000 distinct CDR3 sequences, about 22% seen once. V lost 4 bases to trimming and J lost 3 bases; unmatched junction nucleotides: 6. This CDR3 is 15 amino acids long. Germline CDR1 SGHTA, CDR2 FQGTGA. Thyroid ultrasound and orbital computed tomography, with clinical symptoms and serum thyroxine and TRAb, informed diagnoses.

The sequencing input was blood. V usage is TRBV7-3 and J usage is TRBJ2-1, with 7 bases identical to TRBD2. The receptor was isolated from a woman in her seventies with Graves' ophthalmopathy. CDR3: CASSSMGGDYNEQFF. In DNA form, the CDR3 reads TGTGCCAGCAGCTCCATGGGGGGGGACTACAATGAGCAGTTCTTC.